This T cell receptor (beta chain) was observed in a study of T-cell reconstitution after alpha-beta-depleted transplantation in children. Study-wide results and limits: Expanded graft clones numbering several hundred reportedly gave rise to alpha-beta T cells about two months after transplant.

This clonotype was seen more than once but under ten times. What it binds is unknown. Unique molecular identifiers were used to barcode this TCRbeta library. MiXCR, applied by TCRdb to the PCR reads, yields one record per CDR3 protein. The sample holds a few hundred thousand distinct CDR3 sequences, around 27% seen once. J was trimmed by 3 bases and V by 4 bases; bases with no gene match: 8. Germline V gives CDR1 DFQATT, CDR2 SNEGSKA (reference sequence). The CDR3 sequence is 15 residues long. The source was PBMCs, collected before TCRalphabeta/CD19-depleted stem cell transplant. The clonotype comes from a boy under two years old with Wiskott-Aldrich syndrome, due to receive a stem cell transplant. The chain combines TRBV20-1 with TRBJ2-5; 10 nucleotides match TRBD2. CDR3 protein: CSAISVTSGEETQYF. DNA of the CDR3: TGCAGTGCTATCTCCGTCACTAGCGGGGAAGAGACCCAGTACTTC.